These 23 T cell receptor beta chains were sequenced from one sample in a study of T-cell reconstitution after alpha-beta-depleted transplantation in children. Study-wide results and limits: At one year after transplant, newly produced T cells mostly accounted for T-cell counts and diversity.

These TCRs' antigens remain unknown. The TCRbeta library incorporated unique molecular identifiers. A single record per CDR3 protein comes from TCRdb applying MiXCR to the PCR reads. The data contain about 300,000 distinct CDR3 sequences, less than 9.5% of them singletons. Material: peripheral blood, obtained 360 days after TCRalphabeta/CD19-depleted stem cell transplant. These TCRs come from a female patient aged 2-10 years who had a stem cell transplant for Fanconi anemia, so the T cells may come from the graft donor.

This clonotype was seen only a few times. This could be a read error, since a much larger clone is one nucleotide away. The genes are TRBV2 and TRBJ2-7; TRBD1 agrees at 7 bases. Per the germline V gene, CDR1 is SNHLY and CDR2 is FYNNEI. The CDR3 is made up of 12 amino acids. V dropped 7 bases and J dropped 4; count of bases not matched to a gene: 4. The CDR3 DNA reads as TGTGCCAGCAACGACAGGGTTTACGAGCAGTACTTC. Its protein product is CASNDRVYEQYF.

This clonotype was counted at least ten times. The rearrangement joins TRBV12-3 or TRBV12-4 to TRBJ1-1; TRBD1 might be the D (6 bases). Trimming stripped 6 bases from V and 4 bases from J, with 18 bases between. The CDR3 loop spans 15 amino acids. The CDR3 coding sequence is TGTGCCAGCAGAGACACGGACAGATCGGGCACTGAAGCTTTCTTT. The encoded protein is CASRDTDRSGTEAFF.

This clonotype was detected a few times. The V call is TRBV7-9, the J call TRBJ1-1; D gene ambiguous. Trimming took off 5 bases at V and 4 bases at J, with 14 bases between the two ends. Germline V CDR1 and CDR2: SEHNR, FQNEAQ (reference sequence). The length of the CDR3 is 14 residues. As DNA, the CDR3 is TGTGCCAGCAGCCCCACGGGCTCCGCCACTGAAGCTTTCTTT. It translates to CASSPTGSATEAFF.

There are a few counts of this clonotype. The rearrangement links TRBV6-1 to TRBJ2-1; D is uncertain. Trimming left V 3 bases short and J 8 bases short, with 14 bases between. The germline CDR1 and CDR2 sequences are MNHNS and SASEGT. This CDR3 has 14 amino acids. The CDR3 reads CASSDSLARDEQFF. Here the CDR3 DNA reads TGTGCCAGCAGTGATTCACTGGCCCGGGATGAGCAGTTCTTC.

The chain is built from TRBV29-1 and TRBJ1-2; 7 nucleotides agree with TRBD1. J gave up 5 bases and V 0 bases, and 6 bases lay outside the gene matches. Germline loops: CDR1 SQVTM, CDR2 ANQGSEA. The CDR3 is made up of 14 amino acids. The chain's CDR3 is CSVEDRAGGYGYTF. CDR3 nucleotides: TGCAGCGTTGAAGATCGGGCAGGGGGGTATGGCTACACCTTC.

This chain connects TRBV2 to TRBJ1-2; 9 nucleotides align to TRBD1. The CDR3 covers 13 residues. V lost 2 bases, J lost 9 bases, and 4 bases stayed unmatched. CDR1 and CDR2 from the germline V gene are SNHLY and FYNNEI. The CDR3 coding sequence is TGTGCCAGCAGTGAACGGGACAGGGAACGCTACACCTTC. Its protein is CASSERDRERYTF.

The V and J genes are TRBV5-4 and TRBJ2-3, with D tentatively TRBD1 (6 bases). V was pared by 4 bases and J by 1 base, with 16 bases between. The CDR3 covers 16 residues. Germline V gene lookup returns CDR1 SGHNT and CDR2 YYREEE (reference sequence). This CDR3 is CASSPGQISGTDTQYF. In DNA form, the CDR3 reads TGTGCCAGCAGCCCCGGACAGATCTCCGGCACAGATACGCAGTATTTT. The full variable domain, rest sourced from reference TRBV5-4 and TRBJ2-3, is ETGVTQSPTHLIKTRGQQVTLRCSSQSGHNTVSWYQQALGQGPQFIFQYYREEENGRGNFPPRFSGLQFPNYSSELNVNALELDDSALYLCASSPGQISGTDTQYFGPGTRLTVL.

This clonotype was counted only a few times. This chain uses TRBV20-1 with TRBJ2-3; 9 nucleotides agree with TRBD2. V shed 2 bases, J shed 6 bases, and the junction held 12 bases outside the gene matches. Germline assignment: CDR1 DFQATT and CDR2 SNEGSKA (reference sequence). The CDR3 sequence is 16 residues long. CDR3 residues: CSARFWLAGRSDTQYF. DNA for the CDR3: TGCAGTGCTAGATTTTGGCTAGCGGGAAGGTCGGATACGCAGTATTTT.

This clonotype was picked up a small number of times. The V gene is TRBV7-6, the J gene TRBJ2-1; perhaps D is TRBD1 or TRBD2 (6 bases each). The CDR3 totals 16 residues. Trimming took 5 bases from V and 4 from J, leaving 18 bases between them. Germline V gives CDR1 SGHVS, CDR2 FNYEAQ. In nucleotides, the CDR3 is TGTGCCAGCAGCCCCAAGCGAGGGGGGCCTTACAATGAGCAGTTCTTC. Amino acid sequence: CASSPKRGGPYNEQFF. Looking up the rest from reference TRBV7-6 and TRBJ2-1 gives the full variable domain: GAGVSQSPRYKVTKRGQDVALRCDPISGHVSLYWYRQALGQGPEFLTYFNYEAQQDKSGLPNDRFSAERPEGSISTLTIQRTEQRDSAMYRCASSPKRGGPYNEQFFGPGTRLTVL.

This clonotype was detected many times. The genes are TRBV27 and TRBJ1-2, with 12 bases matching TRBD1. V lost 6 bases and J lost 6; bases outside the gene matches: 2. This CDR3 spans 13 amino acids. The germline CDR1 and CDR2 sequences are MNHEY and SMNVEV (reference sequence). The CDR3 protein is CASRGTGGHGYTF. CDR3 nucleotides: TGTGCCAGCAGAGGGACAGGGGGCCATGGCTACACCTTC.

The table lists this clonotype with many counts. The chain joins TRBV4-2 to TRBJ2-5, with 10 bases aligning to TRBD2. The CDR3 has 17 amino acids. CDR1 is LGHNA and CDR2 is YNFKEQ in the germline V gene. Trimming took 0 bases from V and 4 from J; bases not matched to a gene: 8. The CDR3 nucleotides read TGTGCCAGCAGCCAAGAAGCAGCGGGGGGGCTGAGAGAGACCCAGTACTTC. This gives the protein CASSQEAAGGLRETQYF.

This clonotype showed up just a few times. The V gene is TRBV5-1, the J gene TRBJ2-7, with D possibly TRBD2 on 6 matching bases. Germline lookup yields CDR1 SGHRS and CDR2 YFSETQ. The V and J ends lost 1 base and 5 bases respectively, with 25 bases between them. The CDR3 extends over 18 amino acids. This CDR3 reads CASSLKRARRDVKDEQYV. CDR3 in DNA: TGCGCCAGCAGCTTGAAAAGAGCCAGGCGGGACGTTAAGGACGAGCAGTACGTC.

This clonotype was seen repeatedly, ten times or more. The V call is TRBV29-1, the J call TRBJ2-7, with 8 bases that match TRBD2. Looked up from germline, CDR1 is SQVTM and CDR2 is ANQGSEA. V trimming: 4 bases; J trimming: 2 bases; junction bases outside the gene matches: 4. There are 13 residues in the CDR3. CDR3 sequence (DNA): TGCAGCGTTGCGGTAGCGGGAACCTACGAGCAGTACTTC. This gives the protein CSVAVAGTYEQYF.

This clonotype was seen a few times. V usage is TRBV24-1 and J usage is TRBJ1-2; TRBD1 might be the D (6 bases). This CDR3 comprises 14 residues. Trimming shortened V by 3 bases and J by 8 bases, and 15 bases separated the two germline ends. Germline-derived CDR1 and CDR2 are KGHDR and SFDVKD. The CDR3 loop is CATSDRTAVRGYTF. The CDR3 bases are TGTGCCACCAGTGATCGGACAGCCGTACGGGGCTACACCTTC.

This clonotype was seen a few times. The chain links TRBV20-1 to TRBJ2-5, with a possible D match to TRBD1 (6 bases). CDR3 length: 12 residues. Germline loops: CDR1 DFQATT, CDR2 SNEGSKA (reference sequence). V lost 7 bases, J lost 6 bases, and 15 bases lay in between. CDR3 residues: CSGTGQRKTQYF. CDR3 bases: TGCAGTGGGACGGGACAAAGGAAGACCCAGTACTTC.

This CDR3 reads CSARGGTDTFYGYTF. The CDR3 nucleotides are TGCAGTGCTAGGGGGGGGACCGACACTTTCTATGGCTACACCTTC. The chain joins TRBV20-1 to TRBJ1-2; a possible D gene is TRBD1 (5 bases). The germline V and J ends were trimmed by 3 bases and 4 bases, with 18 bases remaining between them. The length of the CDR3 is 15 residues. CDR1 is DFQATT, CDR2 SNEGSKA, per germline (reference sequence).

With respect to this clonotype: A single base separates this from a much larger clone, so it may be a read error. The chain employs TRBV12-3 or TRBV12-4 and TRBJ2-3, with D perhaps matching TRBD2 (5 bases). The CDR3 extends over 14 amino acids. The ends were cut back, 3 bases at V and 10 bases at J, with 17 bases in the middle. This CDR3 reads CASSLLLGESPQYF. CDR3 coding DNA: TGTGCCAGCAGTTTGTTACTCGGGGAGAGTCCGCAGTATTTT.

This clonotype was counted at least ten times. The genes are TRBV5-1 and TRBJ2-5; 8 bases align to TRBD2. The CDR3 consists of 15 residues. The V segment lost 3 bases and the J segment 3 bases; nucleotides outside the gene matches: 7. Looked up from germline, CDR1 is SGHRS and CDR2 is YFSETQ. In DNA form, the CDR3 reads TGCGCCAGCAGCTGGGGGGGACTAGAAGAAGAGACCCAGTACTTC. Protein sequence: CASSWGGLEEETQYF.

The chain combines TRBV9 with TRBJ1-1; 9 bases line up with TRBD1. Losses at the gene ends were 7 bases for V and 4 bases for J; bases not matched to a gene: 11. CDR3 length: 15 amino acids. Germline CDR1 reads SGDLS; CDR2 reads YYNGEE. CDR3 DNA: TGTGCCAGCGCCGGCACAGGGGGCCTCTCCACTGAAGCTTTCTTT. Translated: CASAGTGGLSTEAFF.

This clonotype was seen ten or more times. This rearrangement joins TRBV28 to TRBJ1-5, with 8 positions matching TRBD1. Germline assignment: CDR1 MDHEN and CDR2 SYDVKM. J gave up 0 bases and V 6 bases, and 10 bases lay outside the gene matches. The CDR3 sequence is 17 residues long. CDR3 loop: CASRGPDRVYSNQPQHF. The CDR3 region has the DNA TGTGCCAGCAGGGGACCGGACAGGGTTTATAGCAATCAGCCCCAGCATTTT.

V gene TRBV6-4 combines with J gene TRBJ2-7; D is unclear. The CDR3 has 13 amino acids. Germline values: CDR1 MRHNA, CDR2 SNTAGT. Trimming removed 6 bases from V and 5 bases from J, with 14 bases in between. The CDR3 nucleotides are TGTGCCAGCAGATGGAACCAACGGGACGAGCAGTACTTC. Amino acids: CASRWNQRDEQYF.

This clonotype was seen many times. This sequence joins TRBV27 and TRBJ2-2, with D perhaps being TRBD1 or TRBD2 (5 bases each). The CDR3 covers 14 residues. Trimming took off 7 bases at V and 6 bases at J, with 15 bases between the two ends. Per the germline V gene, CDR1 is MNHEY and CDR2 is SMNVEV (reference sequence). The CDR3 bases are TGTGCCAGCATGTGGGACCCCCTTGCCGGGGAGCTGTTTTTT. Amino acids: CASMWDPLAGELFF.

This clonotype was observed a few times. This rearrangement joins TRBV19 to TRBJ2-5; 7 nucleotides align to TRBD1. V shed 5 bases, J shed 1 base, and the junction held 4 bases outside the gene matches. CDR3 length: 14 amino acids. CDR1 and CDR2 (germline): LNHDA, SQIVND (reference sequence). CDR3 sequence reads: CASSPDRVQETQYF. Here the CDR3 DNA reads TGTGCCAGTAGTCCCGACAGGGTCCAAGAGACCCAGTACTTC.